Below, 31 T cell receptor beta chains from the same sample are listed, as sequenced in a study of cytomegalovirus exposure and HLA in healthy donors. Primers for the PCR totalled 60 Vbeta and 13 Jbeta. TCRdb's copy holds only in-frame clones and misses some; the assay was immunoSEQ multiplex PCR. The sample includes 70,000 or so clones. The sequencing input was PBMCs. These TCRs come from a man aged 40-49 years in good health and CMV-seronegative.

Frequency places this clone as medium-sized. The CDR3 protein is CASSEVAGGGNTIYF. The CDR3 nucleotides read TGTGCCAGCAGTGAAGTCGCAGGGGGCGGAAACACCATATATTTT. This sequence joins TRBV6-1 and TRBJ1-3, with 8 bases lining up with TRBD1. The CDR3 is 15 residues long. The trim removed 1 base at V and 4 bases at J, leaving 3 bases unmatched. The germline gives CDR1 MNHNS, CDR2 SASEGT.

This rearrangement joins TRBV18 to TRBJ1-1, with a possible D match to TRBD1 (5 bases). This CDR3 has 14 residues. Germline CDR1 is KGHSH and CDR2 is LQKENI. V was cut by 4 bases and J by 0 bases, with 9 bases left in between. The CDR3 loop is CASSRQTVNTEAFF. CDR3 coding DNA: TGTGCCAGCTCACGCCAGACAGTGAACACTGAAGCTTTCTTT.

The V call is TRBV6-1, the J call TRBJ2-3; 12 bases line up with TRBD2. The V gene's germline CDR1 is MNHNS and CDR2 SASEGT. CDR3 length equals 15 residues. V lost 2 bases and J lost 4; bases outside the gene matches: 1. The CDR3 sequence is CASSELAGGADTQYF. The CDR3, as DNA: TGTGCCAGCAGTGAACTAGCGGGGGGGGCAGATACGCAGTATTTT.

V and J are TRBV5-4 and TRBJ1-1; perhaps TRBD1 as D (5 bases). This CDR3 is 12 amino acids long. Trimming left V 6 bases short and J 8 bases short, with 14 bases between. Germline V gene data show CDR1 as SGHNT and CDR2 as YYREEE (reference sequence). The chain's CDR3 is CASTRQGAEAFF. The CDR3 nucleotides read TGTGCCAGCACCAGGCAGGGCGCCGAAGCTTTCTTT.

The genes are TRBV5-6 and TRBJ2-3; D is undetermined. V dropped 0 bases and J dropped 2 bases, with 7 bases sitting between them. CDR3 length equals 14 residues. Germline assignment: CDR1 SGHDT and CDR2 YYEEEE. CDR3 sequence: CASSLDISTDTQYF. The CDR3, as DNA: TGTGCCAGCAGCTTGGATATATCCACAGATACGCAGTATTTT.

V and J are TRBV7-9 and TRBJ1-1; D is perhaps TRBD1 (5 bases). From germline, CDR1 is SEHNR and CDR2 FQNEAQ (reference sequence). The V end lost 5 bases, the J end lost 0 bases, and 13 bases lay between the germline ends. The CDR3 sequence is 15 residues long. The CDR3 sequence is CASSPGRTLNTEAFF. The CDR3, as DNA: TGTGCCAGCAGCCCAGGGAGGACTTTGAACACTGAAGCTTTCTTT. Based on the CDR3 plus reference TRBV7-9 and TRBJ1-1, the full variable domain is DTGVSQNPRHKITKRGQNVTFRCDPISEHNRLYWYRQTLGQGPEFLTYFQNEAQLEKSRLLSDRFSAERPKGSFSTLEIQRTEQGDSAMYLCASSPGRTLNTEAFFGQGTRLTVV.

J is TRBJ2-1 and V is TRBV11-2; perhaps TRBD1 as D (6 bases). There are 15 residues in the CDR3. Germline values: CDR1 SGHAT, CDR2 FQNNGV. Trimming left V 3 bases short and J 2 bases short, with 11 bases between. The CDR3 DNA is TGTGCCAGCAGCTTTGGCCAGGGGACCTACAATGAGCAGTTCTTC. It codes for CASSFGQGTYNEQFF.

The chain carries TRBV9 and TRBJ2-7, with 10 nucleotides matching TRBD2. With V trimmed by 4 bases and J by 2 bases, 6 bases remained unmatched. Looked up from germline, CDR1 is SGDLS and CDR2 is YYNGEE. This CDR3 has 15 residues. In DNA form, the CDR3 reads TGTGCCAGCAGCTTGCTAGCGGGAGAAACCTACGAGCAGTACTTC. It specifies CASSLLAGETYEQYF.

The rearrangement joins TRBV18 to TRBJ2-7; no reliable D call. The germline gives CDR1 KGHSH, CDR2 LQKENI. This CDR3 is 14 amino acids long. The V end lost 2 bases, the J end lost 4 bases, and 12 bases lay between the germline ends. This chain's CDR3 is CASSPKPQWYEQYF. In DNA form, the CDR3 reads TGTGCCAGCTCACCAAAACCACAGTGGTACGAGCAGTACTTC.

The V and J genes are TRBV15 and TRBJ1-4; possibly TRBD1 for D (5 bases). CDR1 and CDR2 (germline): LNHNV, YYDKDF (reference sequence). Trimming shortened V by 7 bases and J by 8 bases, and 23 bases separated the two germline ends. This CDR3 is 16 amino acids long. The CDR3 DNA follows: TGTGCCACCAATAGGAGGGGTTTGTCTCCTGTCGAAAAACTGTTTTTT. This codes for CATNRRGLSPVEKLFF.

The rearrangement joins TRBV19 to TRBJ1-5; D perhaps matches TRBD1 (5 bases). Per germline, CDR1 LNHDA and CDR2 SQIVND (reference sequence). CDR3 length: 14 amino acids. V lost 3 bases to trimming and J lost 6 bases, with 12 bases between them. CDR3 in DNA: TGTGCCAGTAGTATGACAGCTGGCAGTCAGCCCCAGCATTTT. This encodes CASSMTAGSQPQHF.

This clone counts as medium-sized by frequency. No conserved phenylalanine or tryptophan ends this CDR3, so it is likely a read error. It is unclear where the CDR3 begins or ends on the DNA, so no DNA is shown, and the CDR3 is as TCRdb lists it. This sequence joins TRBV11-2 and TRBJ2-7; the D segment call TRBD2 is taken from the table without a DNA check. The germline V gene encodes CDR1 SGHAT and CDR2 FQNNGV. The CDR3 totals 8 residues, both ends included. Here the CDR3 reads CASSLGAG.

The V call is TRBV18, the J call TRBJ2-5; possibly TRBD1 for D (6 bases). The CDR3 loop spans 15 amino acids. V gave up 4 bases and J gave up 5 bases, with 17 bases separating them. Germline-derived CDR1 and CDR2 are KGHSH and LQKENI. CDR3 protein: CASSREQGSGETQYF. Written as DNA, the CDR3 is TGTGCCAGCTCACGGGAACAGGGATCGGGGGAGACCCAGTACTTC.

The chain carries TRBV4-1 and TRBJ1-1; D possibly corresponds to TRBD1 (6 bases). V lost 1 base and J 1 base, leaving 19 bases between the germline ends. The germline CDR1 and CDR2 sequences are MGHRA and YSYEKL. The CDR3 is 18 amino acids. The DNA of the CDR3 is TGCGCCAGCAGCCAAGTTACAGGGCGTTCTCAGGGGAACACTGAAGCTTTCTTT. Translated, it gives CASSQVTGRSQGNTEAFF.

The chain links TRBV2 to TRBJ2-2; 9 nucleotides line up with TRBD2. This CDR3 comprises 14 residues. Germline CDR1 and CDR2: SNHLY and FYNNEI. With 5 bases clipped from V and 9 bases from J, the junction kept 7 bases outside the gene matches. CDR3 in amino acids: CASSLGLAGRELFF. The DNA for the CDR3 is TGTGCCAGCAGTCTGGGGCTAGCGGGGAGGGAGCTGTTTTTT.

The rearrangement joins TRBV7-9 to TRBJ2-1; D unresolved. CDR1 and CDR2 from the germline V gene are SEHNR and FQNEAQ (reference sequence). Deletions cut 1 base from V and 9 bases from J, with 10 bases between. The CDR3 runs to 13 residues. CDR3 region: CASSLGLSSEQFF. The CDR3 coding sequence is TGTGCCAGCAGCTTAGGCCTGAGCTCTGAGCAGTTCTTC.

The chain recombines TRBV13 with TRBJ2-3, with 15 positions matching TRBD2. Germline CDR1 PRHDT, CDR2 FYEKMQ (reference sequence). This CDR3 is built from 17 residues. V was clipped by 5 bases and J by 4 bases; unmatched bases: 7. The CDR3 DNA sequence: TGTGCCAGCAGCAAAGGGACTAGCGGGGGGAGGGCAGATACGCAGTATTTT. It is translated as CASSKGTSGGRADTQYF.

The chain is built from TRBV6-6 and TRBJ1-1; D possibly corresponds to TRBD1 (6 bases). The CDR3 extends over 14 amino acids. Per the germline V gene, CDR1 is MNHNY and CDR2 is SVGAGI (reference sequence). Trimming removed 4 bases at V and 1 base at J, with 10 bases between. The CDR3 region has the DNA TGTGCCAGCAGTTTCTCGGGGGCGAACACTGAAGCTTTCTTT. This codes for CASSFSGANTEAFF.

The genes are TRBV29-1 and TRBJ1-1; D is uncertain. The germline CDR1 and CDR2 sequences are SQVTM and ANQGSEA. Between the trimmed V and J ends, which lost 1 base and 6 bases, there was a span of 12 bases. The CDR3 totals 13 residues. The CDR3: CSVEVAVGSEAFF. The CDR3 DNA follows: TGCAGCGTTGAAGTGGCGGTTGGGTCTGAAGCTTTCTTT. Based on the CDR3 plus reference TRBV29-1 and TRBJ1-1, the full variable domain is SAVISQKPSRDICQRGTSLTIQCQVDSQVTMMFWYRQQPGQSLTLIATANQGSEATYESGFVIDKFPISRPNLTFSTLTVSNMSPEDSSIYLCSVEVAVGSEAFFGQGTRLTVV.

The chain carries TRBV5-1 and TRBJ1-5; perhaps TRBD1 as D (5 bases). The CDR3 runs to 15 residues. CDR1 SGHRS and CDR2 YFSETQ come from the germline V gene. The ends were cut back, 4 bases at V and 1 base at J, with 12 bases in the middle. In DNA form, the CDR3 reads TGCGCCAGCAGCCTCACAGGTACGAGCAATCAGCCCCAGCATTTT. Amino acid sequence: CASSLTGTSNQPQHF.

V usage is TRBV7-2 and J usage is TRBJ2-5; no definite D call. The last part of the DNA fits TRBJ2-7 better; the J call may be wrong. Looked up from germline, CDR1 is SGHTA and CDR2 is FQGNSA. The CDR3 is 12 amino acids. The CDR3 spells CASSSRSYEQYF. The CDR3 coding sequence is TGTGCCAGCAGCTCACGCTCCTACGAGCAGTACTTC.

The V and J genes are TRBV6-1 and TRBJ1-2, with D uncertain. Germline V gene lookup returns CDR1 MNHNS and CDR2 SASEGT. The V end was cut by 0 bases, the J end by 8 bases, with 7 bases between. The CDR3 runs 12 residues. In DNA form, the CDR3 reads TGTGCCAGCAGTGAAGCGGTGCGGGGCTACACCTTC. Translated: CASSEAVRGYTF.

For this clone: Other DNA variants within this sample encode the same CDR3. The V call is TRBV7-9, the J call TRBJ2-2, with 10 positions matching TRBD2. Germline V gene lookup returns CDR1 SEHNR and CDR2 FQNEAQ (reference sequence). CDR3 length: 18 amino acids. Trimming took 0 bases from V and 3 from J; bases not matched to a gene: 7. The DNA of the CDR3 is TGTGCCAGCAGCTTAGCCCGAGCGGGAGGGCCCGACACCGGGGAGCTGTTTTTT. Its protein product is CASSLARAGGPDTGELFF.

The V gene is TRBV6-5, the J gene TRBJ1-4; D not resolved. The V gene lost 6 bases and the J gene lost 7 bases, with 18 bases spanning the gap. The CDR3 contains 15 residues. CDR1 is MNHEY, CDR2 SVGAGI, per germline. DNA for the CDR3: TGTGCCAGCAGCCTTCTCGGCACGAGGGTTGAAAAACTGTTTTTT. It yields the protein CASSLLGTRVEKLFF.

CDR3 region: CASREGLAGVVDTQYF. CDR3 nucleotide sequence: TGTGCCAGCAGGGAGGGACTAGCGGGTGTGGTAGATACGCAGTATTTT. This chain links TRBV5-4 with TRBJ2-3; 12 bases match TRBD2. The J segment lost 5 bases and the V segment lost 5 bases, leaving 9 bases of the junction unmatched. Germline-derived CDR1 and CDR2 are SGHNT and YYREEE (reference sequence). The CDR3 covers 16 residues.

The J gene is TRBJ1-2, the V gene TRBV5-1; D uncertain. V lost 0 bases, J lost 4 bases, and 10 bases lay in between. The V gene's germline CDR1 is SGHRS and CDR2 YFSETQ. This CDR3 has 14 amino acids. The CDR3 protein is CASSLVAESYGYTF. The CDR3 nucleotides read TGCGCCAGCAGCTTGGTTGCGGAAAGCTATGGCTACACCTTC.

Here the CDR3 reads CASSEGQGATDTQYF. In DNA form, the CDR3 reads TGTGCCAGCAGTGAGGGTCAGGGGGCAACAGATACGCAGTATTTT. The J gene is TRBJ2-3, the V gene TRBV2, with 8 bases lining up with TRBD1. There are 15 residues in the CDR3. The ends lost 3 bases at V and 3 bases at J; junction bases unmatched: 5. Per germline, CDR1 SNHLY and CDR2 FYNNEI.

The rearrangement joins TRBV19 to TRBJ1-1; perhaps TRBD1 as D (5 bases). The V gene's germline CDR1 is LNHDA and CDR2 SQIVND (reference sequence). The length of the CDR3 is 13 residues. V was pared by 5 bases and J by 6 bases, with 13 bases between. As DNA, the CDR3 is TGTGCCAGTAGTCGTTCGGGACTGCCTGAAGCTTTCTTT. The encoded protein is CASSRSGLPEAFF. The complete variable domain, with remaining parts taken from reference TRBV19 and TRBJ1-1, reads DGGITQSPKYLFRKEGQNVTLSCEQNLNHDAMYWYRQDPGQGLRLIYYSQIVNDFQKGDIAEGYSVSREKKESFPLTVTSAQKNPTAFYLCASSRSGLPEAFFGQGTRLTVV.

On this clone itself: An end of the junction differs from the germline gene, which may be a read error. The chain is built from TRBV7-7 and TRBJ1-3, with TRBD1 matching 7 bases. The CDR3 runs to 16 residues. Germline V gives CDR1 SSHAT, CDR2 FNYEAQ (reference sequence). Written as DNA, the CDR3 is TGTGCTAGCAGCCCAGGGACAGCCTTCTCTGGAAACACCATATATTTT. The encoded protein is CASSPGTAFSGNTIYF.

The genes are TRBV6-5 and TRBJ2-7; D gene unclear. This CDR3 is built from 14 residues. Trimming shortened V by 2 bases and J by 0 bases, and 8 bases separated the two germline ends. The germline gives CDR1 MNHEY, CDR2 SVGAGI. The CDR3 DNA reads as TGTGCCAGCAGTTACAACCGCGACTCCTACGAGCAGTACTTC. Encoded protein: CASSYNRDSYEQYF.

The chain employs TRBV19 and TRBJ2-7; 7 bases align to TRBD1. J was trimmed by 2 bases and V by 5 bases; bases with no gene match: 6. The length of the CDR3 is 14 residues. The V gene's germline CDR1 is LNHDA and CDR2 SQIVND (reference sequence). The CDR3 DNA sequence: TGTGCCAGTAGTCCGGACAGGAAGACCTACGAGCAGTACTTC. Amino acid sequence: CASSPDRKTYEQYF.